The entry that follows covers one T cell receptor beta chain sequence. V was shortened by 3 bases and J by 0 bases, with 14 bases between the two germline ends. The CDR3 length is 16 residues. Germline loops: CDR1 KGHSH, CDR2 LQKENI. The sample comes from a study of blood T cell repertoires in COVID-19. Whole-study context: The United States, Italy and Spain supplied acute and convalescent COVID-19 samples. Sample material is recorded as cDNA or gDNA derived from T cells, B-cell-depleted T cells, or PBMCs.

Original handling: Nucleated cell counts were estimated from reference gene primer amplification. Some clones are missing from TCRdb's copy, which holds only in-frame ones; the method was immunoSEQ multiplex PCR. V, J and clone size were drawn from that table, and D and trimming were deduced from the DNA. The data show under 80,000 clones, just under 90% seen once. This TCR was sampled from a woman of 80 years or more with active COVID-19. Sequenced input: peripheral blood. The chain joins TRBV18 to TRBJ2-5; D ambiguous. CDR3 coding DNA: TGTGCCAGCTCACCCCTTCGTCAAGCGTACCAAGAGACCCAGTACTTC. It codes for CASSPLRQAYQETQYF.